This T cell receptor (beta chain) was captured in a study of shared clonotypes between healthy human individuals. Study details: CD8 memory received one plate per donor, CD8 naive two, CD4 memory three and CD4 naive three.

Study observations and caveats: Rarefaction demonstrated incomplete sorted-subset sequencing despite large depth.

V lost 7 bases and J lost 2, with 9 bases in between. This CDR3 region has 12 residues. The germline gives CDR1 SNHLY, CDR2 FYNNEI. In the original analysis: Without quality scores, immunoSEQ junctional reads could not be filtered like full-length reads. Here immunoSEQ multiplex PCR was the method, and the copy in TCRdb shows in-frame clones only, minus some. V and J calls and clone size are those listed in that table; D and trimming were worked out from the DNA. The sample carries approximately 2,300,000 clones, under 95% recorded once. The table lists this clone with a count of one. As yet, its antigen is unknown.

The sequenced sample consisted of naive CD4+ T cells from PBMCs. The subset was: CD45RA+ positively selected. The rearrangement joins TRBV2 to TRBJ2-7; D not resolved. This TCR was sampled from a man in his late teens or twenties in good health. Some clones in this sample may be carry-over from other donors' samples. CDR3 sequence (DNA): TGTGCCAGCAATTGGGCCCCCTACGAGCAGTACTTC. This sequence encodes CASNWAPYEQYF.